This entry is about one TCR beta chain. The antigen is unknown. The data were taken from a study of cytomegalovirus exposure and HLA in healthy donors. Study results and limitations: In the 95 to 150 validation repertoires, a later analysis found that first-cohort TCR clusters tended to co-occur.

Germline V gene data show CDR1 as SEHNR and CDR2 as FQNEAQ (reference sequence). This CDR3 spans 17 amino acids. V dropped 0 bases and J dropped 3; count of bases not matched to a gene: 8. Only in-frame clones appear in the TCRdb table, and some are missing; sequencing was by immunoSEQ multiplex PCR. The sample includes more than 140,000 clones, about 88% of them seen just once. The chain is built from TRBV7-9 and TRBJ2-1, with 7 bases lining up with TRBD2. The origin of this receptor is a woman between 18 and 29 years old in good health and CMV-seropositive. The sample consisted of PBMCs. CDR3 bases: TGTGCCAGCAGCTTAGCGGCCAGGGCTAGCGGCTACAATGAGCAGTTCTTC. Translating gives CASSLAARASGYNEQFF.